Listed below are T cell receptor beta chains from one sample, sequenced in a study of blood T cell repertoires in COVID-19. The assay was immunoSEQ multiplex PCR, and TCRdb's table has in-frame clones only and misses some. The sample lists roughly 100,000 clones, 81% occurring once. Sequences were obtained from peripheral blood. The source is a woman in her seventies with acute or convalescent COVID-19. Both conserved end residues are part of each CDR3. D genes are given only for firm matches. Size is omitted from some rows. Given values are once, few, many or a class for expanded clones.

TRBJ2-7	TRBD1	TRBV9	.	TGTGCCAGCAGCCACGGGACAGGAGGCGAGCAGTACTTC	CASSHGTGGEQYF
TRBJ2-5	TRBD1	TRBV29-1	.	TGCAGCGTTGGGTCTGGAGCCGGGACAGGGACCAAGACCCAGTACTTC	CSVGSGAGTGTKTQYF
TRBJ1-5	.	TRBV28	.	TGTGCCAGCACCCCCGCGGGGCAGTATAGCAATCAGCCCCAGCATTTT	CASTPAGQYSNQPQHF
TRBJ1-2	.	TRBV12-3/TRBV12-4	.	TGTGCCAGCAGCTGGGGTACAGGGCAAGGCTACACCTTC	CASSWGTGQGYTF
TRBJ1-3	.	TRBV7-2	.	TGTGCCAGCAGCCCCGTGAGGGCTGGAAACACCATATATTTT	CASSPVRAGNTIYF
TRBJ1-6	.	TRBV12-2	.	TGTGCAAGTCGCTTACCGAGGAGCTCCTATAATTCACCCCTCCACTTT	CASRLPRSSYNSPLHF
TRBJ1-5	.	TRBV28	few	TGTGCCAGCAGTCAGGGCCCTTCACCCCAGCATTTT	CASSQGPSPQHF
TRBJ1-1	TRBD1	TRBV5-1	.	TGCGCCAGCAGCGTTCAGGGGGAAAACACTGAAGCTTTCTTT	CASSVQGENTEAFF
TRBJ1-2	.	TRBV21-1	.	TGTGCCAGCAGCAAATGGGGGGTTGGCTACACCTTC	CASSKWGVGYTF
TRBJ2-2	.	TRBV9	.	TGTGCCAGCAGCGTAGGGGCCGGAGGGTCCTCCACCGGGGAGCTGTTTTTT	CASSVGAGGSSTGELFF
TRBJ1-3	.	TRBV15	few	TGTGCCACCAGCAGAGATCTCCGTGTCGGAAACACCATATATTTT	CATSRDLRVGNTIYF
TRBJ1-2	TRBD1	TRBV6-5	once	TGTGCCAGCAGTCGGGACAGGGGTGGCTACACCTTC	CASSRDRGGYTF
TRBJ1-1	TRBD1	TRBV15	.	TGTGCCACCAGCAGAGACGAGGGGGCAAAGACTTTCTTT	CATSRDEGAKTFF
TRBJ1-2	.	TRBV27	.	TGTGCCAGCAGAAGTTTTGGAAGGGGCCGCTCCTTGTCATCTAACTATGGCTACACCTTC	CASRSFGRGRSLSSNYGYTF
TRBJ1-4	TRBD1	TRBV10-3	.	TGTGCCATAGGACAGGGGGCAGCTAATGAAAAACTGTTTTTT	CAIGQGAANEKLFF
TRBJ2-5	.	TRBV12-5	.	TGTGCTAGTGGTTTGGGGGGGGACGGAAGCATCCAAGAGACCCAGTACTTC	CASGLGGDGSIQETQYF
TRBJ1-1	.	TRBV14	.	TGTGCCAGCAGCCAACTTGCCGGGGGAGTCACTGAAGCTTTCTTT	CASSQLAGGVTEAFF
TRBJ1-2	.	TRBV9	.	TGTGCCAGCAGCGTAGGTGCCGTAGCAGGGGATGGCTACACCTTC	CASSVGAVAGDGYTF
TRBJ2-7	TRBD2	TRBV27	.	TGTGCCAGCAGTCTGACGGGGGGGGCTGTGGAGCAGTACTTC	CASSLTGGAVEQYF
TRBJ2-1	TRBD1	TRBV19	.	TGTGCCAGTAGTTTCCGGATGGACAGGCAAACGTTCTTC	CASSFRMDRQTFF
TRBJ2-7	TRBD1	TRBV6-5	.	TGTGCCAGCAGTCGGGGACAGGATTACGAGCAGTACTTC	CASSRGQDYEQYF
TRBJ1-5	.	TRBV21-1	.	TGTGCCAGCAGCAAGAAGGGGACTTTAGACCAGCCCCAGCATTTT	CASSKKGTLDQPQHF
TRBJ2-5	TRBD2	TRBV7-2	.	TGTGCCAGCAGCTCTAGCGGGGGCCCAGAGACCCAGTACTTC	CASSSSGGPETQYF
TRBJ1-1	.	TRBV7-3	.	TGTGCCAGCAGCTTACGGGGAGAGGACACTGAAGCTTTCTTT	CASSLRGEDTEAFF
TRBJ2-2	.	TRBV11-2	once	TGTGCCAGCAGAGACACCGCAGACACCGGGGAGCTGTTTTTT	CASRDTADTGELFF
TRBJ1-1	TRBD1	TRBV6-6	.	TGTGCCAGCAGTTTCACAGGGGGAGCTTTCTTT	CASSFTGGAFF
TRBJ1-2	.	TRBV19	.	TGTGCCAGTAGTATCGCGCCAGGGGCTAACTATGGCTACACCTTC	CASSIAPGANYGYTF
TRBJ2-7	TRBD2	TRBV7-9	.	TGTGCCAGCAGCTTCTTGGGAGGGCTCGCGGGGCAGTACTTC	CASSFLGGLAGQYF
TRBJ2-7	.	TRBV7-8	.	TGTGCCAGCCGGTGGGGGTCAGGGGCCGAGCAGTACTTC	CASRWGSGAEQYF
TRBJ1-2	.	TRBV19	once	TGTGCCAGTAGTATAGGGGCCAGCCCTTCTAACTATGGCTACACCTTC	CASSIGASPSNYGYTF
TRBJ2-3	TRBD2	TRBV7-2	.	TGTGCCAGCAGCTTACGGGACTACCAAAGCACAGATACGCAGTATTTT	CASSLRDYQSTDTQYF
TRBJ1-4	.	TRBV4-3	.	TGCGCCAGCAGCCAAGATCACAGGGAGGAAAAACTGTTTTTT	CASSQDHREEKLFF
TRBJ1-2	.	TRBV27	.	TGTGCCAGCAGTTCCGCGCCCAAGGGGCTCTATGGCTACACCTTC	CASSSAPKGLYGYTF
TRBJ2-5	.	TRBV7-8	.	TGTGCCAGCAGCCCGCGAAGGGGAAGAACGTACTTC	CASSPRRGRTYF
TRBJ2-2	TRBD2	TRBV30	.	TGTGCCTGGCGGGGGGAGTACACCGGGGAGCTGTTTTTT	CAWRGEYTGELFF
TRBJ1-6	.	TRBV28	.	TGTGCCAGCAGTTTACCCAGACCAGGGAATTCACCCCTCCACTTT	CASSLPRPGNSPLHF
TRBJ1-1	.	TRBV5-6	.	TGTGCCAGCAGCTTGGACCTTGGGGAGGCCCATTACACTGAAGCTTTCTTT	CASSLDLGEAHYTEAFF
TRBJ2-1	TRBD1	TRBV6-5	.	TGTGCCAGCAGTTACGGGGACAGGTACAATGAGCAGTTCTTC	CASSYGDRYNEQFF